This T cell receptor (beta chain) was found in a study of blood T cell repertoires in COVID-19. Participant ages covered about 18 to 95 years across 20 to 25 US areas. Sequenced by immunoSEQ multiplex PCR; TCRdb stores in-frame clones only, minus some. The data show approximately 380,000 clones, more than 75% seen once. Trimming removed 3 bases from V and 5 bases from J; junction bases left unmatched: 6. Germline CDR1 and CDR2: SGHRS and YFSETQ. The CDR3 covers 14 residues. The source is a woman aged 18-35 years who had recovered from COVID-19. Sequenced input: PBMCs or T cells enriched from blood (not recorded which). The chain has TRBV5-1 and TRBJ2-7, with 9 bases lining up with TRBD1. The CDR3 nucleotides are TGCGCCAGCAGCTCGGGACAGGGTCCGGACGAGCAGTACTTC. Its translation: CASSSGQGPDEQYF.